This passage covers 9 T cell receptor beta chains from one sample sequenced in a study of regulatory dendritic cells for organ transplantation. The protocol was immunoSEQ multiplex PCR, while the TCRdb copy is restricted to in-frame clones and leaves out a portion. The table records 20,000 to 25,000 clones, approximately 85% of them present only once. No antigens are known for them. Sorted T cells were CFSE-labeled and cultured 5 days with allogeneic regulatory or mature dendritic cells at 1:10. Sequences were obtained from naive CD4+ T cells from blood cultured with regulatory dendritic cells. Subset of the sample: CD45RA+ naive T cells. The receptors shown here come from a human donor in good health.

The V gene is TRBV11-2, the J gene TRBJ2-5, with TRBD2 matching 11 bases. The V and J ends lost 5 bases and 5 bases, in that order; junction bases with no gene match: 10. The germline V gene has CDR1 SGHAT and CDR2 FQNNGV. The CDR3 is made up of 16 amino acids. The CDR3 DNA reads as TGTGCCAGCAGCCCCTCCGTAGCGGGGGGGCGGGAGACCCAGTACTTC. Translating it yields CASSPSVAGGRETQYF.

J is TRBJ2-3 and V is TRBV12-5, with 10 bases aligning to TRBD2. This CDR3 has 16 amino acids. V lost 0 bases and J lost 8; bases outside the gene matches: 8. The germline gives CDR1 LGHNT, CDR2 FRNRAP. The CDR3 nucleotides are TGTGCTAGTGGTTTGGTAACTAGCGGGGTTATAGGTACGCAGTATTTT. It yields the protein CASGLVTSGVIGTQYF. The full variable domain, rest sourced from reference TRBV12-5 and TRBJ2-3, is DARVTQTPRHKVTEMGQEVTMRCQPILGHNTVFWYRQTMMQGLELLAYFRNRAPLDDSGMPKDRFSAEMPDATLATLKIQPSEPRDSAVYFCASGLVTSGVIGTQYFGPGTRLTVL.

The V call is TRBV30, the J call TRBJ2-7; 9 nucleotides line up with TRBD1. After removal of 5 bases from V and 2 bases from J, the junction contained 10 bases not matched to a gene. Per germline, CDR1 GTSNPN and CDR2 SVGIG (reference sequence). The CDR3 runs 15 residues. The chain's CDR3 is CAWVPPGTGPYEQYF. The CDR3 DNA follows: TGTGCCTGGGTCCCTCCCGGGACAGGGCCCTACGAGCAGTACTTC.

The CDR3 bases are TGTGCCAGCAGCTTGGGGTATCAACCTGAGCAGTACTTC. Translating gives CASSLGYQPEQYF. The chain has TRBV5-4 and TRBJ2-7; D uncertain. Trimming shortened V by 0 bases and J by 7 bases, and 11 bases separated the two germline ends. This CDR3 has 13 amino acids. Germline-derived CDR1 and CDR2 are SGHNT and YYREEE (reference sequence).

The rearrangement uses TRBV15 and TRBJ2-2; D remains ambiguous. The CDR3 loop spans 14 amino acids. Germline V gene sequence: CDR1 LNHNV, CDR2 YYDKDF (reference sequence). V lost 2 bases to trimming and J lost 3 bases, with 7 bases between them. The CDR3 DNA follows: TGTGCCACCAGCAGATCGGTGGACACCGGGGAGCTGTTTTTT. It specifies CATSRSVDTGELFF.

The J gene is TRBJ2-7, the V gene TRBV5-1; D may be TRBD1 or TRBD2 (5 bases each). The length of the CDR3 is 13 residues. Germline V lookup: CDR1 SGHRS, CDR2 YFSETQ. V was shortened by 4 bases and J by 2 bases, with 10 bases between the two germline ends. The CDR3 DNA follows: TGCGCCAGCAGCCCGGGGACGGCCTACGAGCAGTACTTC. Amino acids: CASSPGTAYEQYF.

The chain joins TRBV25-1 to TRBJ2-3, with TRBD2 matching 7 bases. The CDR3 sequence is 14 residues long. Germline assignment: CDR1 MGHDK and CDR2 SYGVNS. The V gene end was trimmed by 5 bases and the J gene end by 6 bases; junction bases not matched to a gene: 8. CDR3 sequence (DNA): TGTGCCAGCAGTCCCCTGGGGGGGGTGGATACGCAGTATTTT. This encodes CASSPLGGVDTQYF.

This sequence joins TRBV2 and TRBJ1-2, with no clear D. This CDR3 spans 12 amino acids. Trimming took off 1 base at V and 5 bases at J, with 5 bases between the two ends. Germline V CDR1 and CDR2: SNHLY, FYNNEI. In DNA, the CDR3 is TGTGCCAGCAGTGAAGGGGTATATGGCTACACCTTC. It translates to CASSEGVYGYTF.

This chain links TRBV9 with TRBJ2-2; the D gene is possibly TRBD2 (6 bases). Per germline, CDR1 SGDLS and CDR2 YYNGEE. The CDR3 has 16 residues. V lost 0 bases, J lost 6 bases, and 15 bases lay in between. The DNA for the CDR3 is TGTGCCAGCAGCGTAGAGGCGGGACCCCGACCCGGGGAGCTGTTTTTT. Protein: CASSVEAGPRPGELFF.